This T cell receptor beta chain was sequenced in a study of blood T cells in healthy people across ages. Broader study findings: Leaving the PBMCs unsorted stopped any conclusive comparison of naive versus antigen-experienced cells. With age, beta diversity per million T cells declined roughly linearly, significantly by 35 to 40.

Alongside a J-beta primer mix, a sample-barcoded 5' primer served in a second PCR lasting 7 to 11 cycles. TCRdb called the 5' RACE reads again in MiXCR, with one record for every CDR3 protein. The data contain about 1,800,000 distinct CDR3 sequences, roughly 27% of them singletons. The table lists this clonotype with a few counts. Antigen: not known. The CDR3 runs to 12 residues. The germline V gene has CDR1 GTSNPN and CDR2 SVGIG (reference sequence). Trimming cost V 5 bases and J 1 base, with 9 bases left between them. The chain links TRBV30 to TRBJ2-7, with no clear D. This TCR derives from a woman in her thirties in good health. The specimen sequenced was blood. The CDR3 loop reads CAWGGDSYEQYF. The DNA of the CDR3 is TGTGCCTGGGGCGGAGATTCCTACGAGCAGTACTTC.